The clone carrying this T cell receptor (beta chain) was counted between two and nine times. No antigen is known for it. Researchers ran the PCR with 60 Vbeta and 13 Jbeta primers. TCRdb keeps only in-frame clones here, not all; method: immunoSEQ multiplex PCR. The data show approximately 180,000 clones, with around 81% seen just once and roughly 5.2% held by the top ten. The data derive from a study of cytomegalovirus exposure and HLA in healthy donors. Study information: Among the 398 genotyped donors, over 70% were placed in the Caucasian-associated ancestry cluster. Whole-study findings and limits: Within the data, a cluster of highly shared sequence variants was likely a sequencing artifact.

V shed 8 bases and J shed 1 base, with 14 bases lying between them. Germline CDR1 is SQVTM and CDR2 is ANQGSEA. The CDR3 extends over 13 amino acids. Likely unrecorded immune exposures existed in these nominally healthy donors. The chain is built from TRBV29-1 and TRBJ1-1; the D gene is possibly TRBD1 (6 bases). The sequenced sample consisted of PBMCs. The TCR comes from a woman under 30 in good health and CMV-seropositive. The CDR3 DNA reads TGCAGCTTCTCCGGGGGGCCGAACACTGAAGCTTTCTTT. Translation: CSFSGGPNTEAFF.